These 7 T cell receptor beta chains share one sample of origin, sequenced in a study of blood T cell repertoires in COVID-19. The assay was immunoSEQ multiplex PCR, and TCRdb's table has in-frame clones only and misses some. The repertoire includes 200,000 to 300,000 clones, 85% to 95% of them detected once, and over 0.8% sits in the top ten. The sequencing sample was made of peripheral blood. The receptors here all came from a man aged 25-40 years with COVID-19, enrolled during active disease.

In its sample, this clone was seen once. For the CDR3, the DNA is TGTGCCAGCACCTCTAGCGGGGGAGCCTCTAGCACAGATACGCAGTATTTT. Translation: CASTSSGGASSTDTQYF. This rearrangement joins TRBV9 to TRBJ2-3, with TRBD2 matching over 10 bases. Losses at the gene ends were 6 bases for V and 0 bases for J; bases not matched to a gene: 10. The CDR3 loop spans 17 amino acids. CDR1 is SGDLS, CDR2 YYNGEE, per germline.

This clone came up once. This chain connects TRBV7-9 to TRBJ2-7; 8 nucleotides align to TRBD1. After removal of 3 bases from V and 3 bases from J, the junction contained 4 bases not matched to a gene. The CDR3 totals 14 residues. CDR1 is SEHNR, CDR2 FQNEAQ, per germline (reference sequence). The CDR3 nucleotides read TGTGCCAGCAGCTTGGGACAGGAGTTCTACGAGCAGTACTTC. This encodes CASSLGQEFYEQYF.

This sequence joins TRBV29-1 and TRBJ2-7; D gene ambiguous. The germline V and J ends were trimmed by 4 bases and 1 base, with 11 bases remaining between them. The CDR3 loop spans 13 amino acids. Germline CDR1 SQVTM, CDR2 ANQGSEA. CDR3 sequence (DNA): TGCAGCGTTGGGCTCGGCGGATCCTACGAGCAGTACTTC. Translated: CSVGLGGSYEQYF.

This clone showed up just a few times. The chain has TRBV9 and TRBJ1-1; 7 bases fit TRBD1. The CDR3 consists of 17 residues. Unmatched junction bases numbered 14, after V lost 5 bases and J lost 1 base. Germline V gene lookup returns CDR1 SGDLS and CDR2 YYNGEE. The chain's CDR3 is CASREGQALGENTEAFF. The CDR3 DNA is TGTGCCAGCAGGGAAGGACAGGCCCTGGGGGAGAACACTGAAGCTTTCTTT. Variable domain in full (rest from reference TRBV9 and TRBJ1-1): DSGVTQTPKHLITATGQRVTLRCSPRSGDLSVYWYQQSLDQGLQFLIQYYNGEERAKGNILERFSAQQFPDLHSELNLSSLELGDSALYFCASREGQALGENTEAFFGQGTRLTVV.

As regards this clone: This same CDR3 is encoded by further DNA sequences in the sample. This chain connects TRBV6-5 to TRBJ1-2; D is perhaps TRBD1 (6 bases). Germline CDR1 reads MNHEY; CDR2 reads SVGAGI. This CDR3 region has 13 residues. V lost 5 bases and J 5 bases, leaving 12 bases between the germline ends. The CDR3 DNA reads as TGTGCCAGCAGTCCCGATAGGGGGTATGGCTACACCTTC. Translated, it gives CASSPDRGYGYTF.

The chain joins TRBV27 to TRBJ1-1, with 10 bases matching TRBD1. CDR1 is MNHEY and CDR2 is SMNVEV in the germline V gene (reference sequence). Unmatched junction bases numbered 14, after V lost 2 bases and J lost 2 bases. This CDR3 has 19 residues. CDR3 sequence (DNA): TGTGCCAGCAGTTTAACCGCCGCGCAGACAGGGGGCCTAAACACTGAAGCTTTCTTT. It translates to CASSLTAAQTGGLNTEAFF.

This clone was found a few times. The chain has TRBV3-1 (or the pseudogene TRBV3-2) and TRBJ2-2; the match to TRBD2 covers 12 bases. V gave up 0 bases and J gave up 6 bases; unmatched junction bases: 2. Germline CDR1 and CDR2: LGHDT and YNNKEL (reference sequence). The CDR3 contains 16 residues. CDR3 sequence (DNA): TGTGCCAGCAGCCAAGATCGGACTAGCGGGGCCGGGGAGCTGTTTTTT. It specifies CASSQDRTSGAGELFF.